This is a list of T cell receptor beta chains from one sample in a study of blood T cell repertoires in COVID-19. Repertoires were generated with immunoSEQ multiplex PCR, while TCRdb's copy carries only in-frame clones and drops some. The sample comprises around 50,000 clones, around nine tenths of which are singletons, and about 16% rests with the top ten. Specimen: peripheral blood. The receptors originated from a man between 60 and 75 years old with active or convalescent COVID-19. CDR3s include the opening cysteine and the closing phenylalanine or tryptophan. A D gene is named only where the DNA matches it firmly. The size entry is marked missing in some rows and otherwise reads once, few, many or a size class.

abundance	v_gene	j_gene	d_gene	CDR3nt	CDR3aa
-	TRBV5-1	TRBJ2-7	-	TGCGCCAGCAGCTCGGGAGCCTCCTACGAGCAGTACTTC	CASSSGASYEQYF
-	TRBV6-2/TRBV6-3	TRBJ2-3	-	TGTGCCAGCAGTTACTCGGTTCCCGGGGTGAGCACAGATACGCAGTATTTT	CASSYSVPGVSTDTQYF
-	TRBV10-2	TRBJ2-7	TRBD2	TGCGCCAGCAGCCCGACGGGGGGAGAGCAGTACTTC	CASSPTGGEQYF
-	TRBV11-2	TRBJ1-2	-	TGTGCCAGCAGCTTAAAGGAAGGGGGTAACTATGGCTACACCTTC	CASSLKEGGNYGYTF
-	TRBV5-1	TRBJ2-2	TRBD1	TGCGCCAGCAGCTTTGACAGGGACACCGGGGAGCTGTTTTTT	CASSFDRDTGELFF
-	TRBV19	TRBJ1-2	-	TGTGCCAGTAGGACAGACCGCTATGGCTACACCTTC	CASRTDRYGYTF
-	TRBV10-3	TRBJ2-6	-	TGTGCCATCAGTAGAGAAGAAGGGGCCAACGTCCTGACTTTC	CAISREEGANVLTF
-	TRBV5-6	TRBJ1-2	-	TGTGCCAGCAGCCAGGCCTACTATGGCTACACCTTC	CASSQAYYGYTF
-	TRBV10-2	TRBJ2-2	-	TGCGCCAGCAGTGTGACTAGAGACCACACCGGGGAGCTGTTTTTT	CASSVTRDHTGELFF
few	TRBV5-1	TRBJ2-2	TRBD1	TGCGCCAGCAGCTCCGGGACAGCCGGGGAGCTGTTTTTT	CASSSGTAGELFF
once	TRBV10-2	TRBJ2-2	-	TGCGCCAGCCAAGGACAGTACACCGGGGAGCTGTTTTTT	CASQGQYTGELFF
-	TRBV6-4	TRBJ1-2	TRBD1	TGTGCCAGCAGTGACGACAGGGGAGGAGGTGGCTACACCTTC	CASSDDRGGGGYTF
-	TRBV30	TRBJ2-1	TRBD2	TGTGCCTTAGCGGGGCGCTCCTACAATGAGCAGTTCTTC	CALAGRSYNEQFF
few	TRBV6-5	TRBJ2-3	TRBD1	TGTGCCAGCAGCAACAGGGGCGCAGATACGCAGTATTTT	CASSNRGADTQYF
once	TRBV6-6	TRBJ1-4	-	TGTGCCAGCAGTTACTCGACGCAGGGCGGTGAAAAACTGTTTTTT	CASSYSTQGGEKLFF
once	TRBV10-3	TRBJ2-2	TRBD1	TGTGCCACTCGGACAGGGGAGGGAACCGGGGAGCTGTTTTTT	CATRTGEGTGELFF
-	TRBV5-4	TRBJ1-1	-	TGTGCCAGCAGCTTGGATTCAGGGGAAGCTTTCTTT	CASSLDSGEAFF
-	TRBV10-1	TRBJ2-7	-	TGCGCCGGAAGGGGGTGCTCCTACGAGCAGTACTTC	CAGRGCSYEQYF
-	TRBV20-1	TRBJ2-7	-	TGCAGTGCTAGGAGGCAGTACGAGCAGTACTTC	CSARRQYEQYF
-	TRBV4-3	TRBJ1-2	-	TGCGCCAGCAGCCAAGATCTCCAGGGCCTCAACTATGGCTACACCTTC	CASSQDLQGLNYGYTF
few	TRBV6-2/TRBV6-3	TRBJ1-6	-	TGTGCCAGCAGTTACGTTGTGACGGGAAATTCACCCCTCCACTTT	CASSYVVTGNSPLHF
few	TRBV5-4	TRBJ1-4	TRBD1	TGTGCCAGCAGCTCGACCGGGACAGCACTTACTAATGAAAAACTGTTTTTT	CASSSTGTALTNEKLFF
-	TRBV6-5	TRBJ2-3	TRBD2	TGTGCCAGCACCACAGCGGGGGGCACAGATACGCAGTATTTT	CASTTAGGTDTQYF
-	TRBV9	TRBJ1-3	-	TGTGCCAGCAGCGTAGTTGGGGGCCCTGGAAACACCATATATTTT	CASSVVGGPGNTIYF
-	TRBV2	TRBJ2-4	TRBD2	TGTGCCAGCAGCGGAAGCGGGGGCGCCAAAAACATTCAGTACTTC	CASSGSGGAKNIQYF
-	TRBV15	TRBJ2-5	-	TGTGCCACCAGCAGAGACAACCAGGGTGGGCAAGAGACCCAGTACTTC	CATSRDNQGGQETQYF
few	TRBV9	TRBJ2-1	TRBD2	TGTGCCAGCAGCGCCAGACTAGCGGGGGGATACAATGAGCAGTTCTTC	CASSARLAGGYNEQFF